These T cell receptor beta chains were read from a single sample in a study of blood T cells in healthy people across ages. TCRdb re-called the 5' RACE reads through MiXCR, storing one row per CDR3 protein. The sample holds about a million distinct CDR3 sequences, around two fifths seen once. Sample: blood. All receptors derive from a man aged 18 to 29 in good health. The CDR3 runs from the conserved cysteine through the conserved F or W. A D gene is named only where the DNA matches it firmly. The size of a clone is reported for some rows only, either as once, few or many, or as a class for expanded clones.

v_gene: TRBV2
d_gene: TRBD1
j_gene: TRBJ1-4
abundance: few
CDR3aa: CASSPRQGREKLFF
CDR3nt: TGTGCCAGCAGTCCCCGACAGGGGCGGGAAAAACTGTTTTTT

v_gene: TRBV6-5
d_gene: .
j_gene: TRBJ2-7
abundance: .
CDR3aa: CASSRGDSEQYF
CDR3nt: TGTGCCAGCAGTCGCGGCGACAGTGAGCAGTACTTC

v_gene: TRBV3-1
d_gene: .
j_gene: TRBJ2-4
abundance: .
CDR3aa: CASSQGRFRLDDQYF
CDR3nt: TGTGCCAGCAGCCAAGGAAGGTTTCGGCTAGACGACCAGTACTTC

v_gene: TRBV25-1
d_gene: TRBD1
j_gene: TRBJ2-3
abundance: once
CDR3aa: CATSIQGAADTQYF
CDR3nt: TGTGCCACCTCTATACAGGGGGCAGCAGATACGCAGTATTTT

v_gene: TRBV6-6
d_gene: .
j_gene: TRBJ2-7
abundance: few
CDR3aa: CASSPDKYEQYF
CDR3nt: TGTGCCAGCAGTCCCGACAAATACGAGCAGTACTTC

v_gene: TRBV7-8
d_gene: TRBD1
j_gene: TRBJ2-1
abundance: many
CDR3aa: CASSTGQDNEQFF
CDR3nt: TGTGCCAGTAGCACGGGACAGGACAATGAGCAGTTCTTC

v_gene: TRBV12-3/TRBV12-4
d_gene: .
j_gene: TRBJ2-6
abundance: few
CDR3aa: CASSTTVSGANVLTF
CDR3nt: TGTGCCAGCAGTACCACAGTCTCTGGGGCCAACGTCCTGACTTTC

v_gene: TRBV6-6
d_gene: TRBD1
j_gene: TRBJ1-1
abundance: few
CDR3aa: CASSPHGTGGIDTEAFF
CDR3nt: TGTGCCAGCAGTCCTCATGGCACAGGGGGCATTGACACTGAAGCTTTCTTT

v_gene: TRBV2
d_gene: .
j_gene: TRBJ1-2
abundance: .
CDR3aa: CASSVLGRISNGYTF
CDR3nt: TGTGCAAGCAGTGTCCTTGGACGGATCTCTAATGGCTACACCTTC

v_gene: TRBV7-2
d_gene: TRBD1
j_gene: TRBJ2-3
abundance: few
CDR3aa: CALTGTGGYTDTQYF
CDR3nt: TGTGCCCTCACCGGGACAGGGGGTTACACAGATACGCAGTATTTT

v_gene: TRBV18
d_gene: .
j_gene: TRBJ1-5
abundance: .
CDR3aa: CASSPGNRDNQPQHF
CDR3nt: TGTGCCAGCTCACCAGGGAACAGGGACAATCAGCCCCAGCATTTT

v_gene: TRBV10-3
d_gene: .
j_gene: TRBJ1-1
abundance: few
CDR3aa: CAIGDQRTEAFF
CDR3nt: TGTGCCATCGGGGACCAGAGGACTGAAGCTTTCTTT

v_gene: TRBV12-3/TRBV12-4
d_gene: .
j_gene: TRBJ2-5
abundance: few
CDR3aa: CASSFRAEETQYF
CDR3nt: TGTGCCAGCAGTTTTCGGGCGGAGGAGACCCAGTACTTC

v_gene: TRBV5-6
d_gene: .
j_gene: TRBJ1-6
abundance: .
CDR3aa: CASSLWPSNSPLHF
CDR3nt: TGTGCCAGCAGCTTGTGGCCGTCTAATTCACCCCTCCACTTT

v_gene: TRBV28
d_gene: TRBD1
j_gene: TRBJ1-2
abundance: few
CDR3aa: CASVRDRGISTF
CDR3nt: TGTGCCAGTGTACGGGACAGGGGGATCTCCACCTTC